This TCR beta chain emerged from a study of T cell responses to AZD1222 COVID-19 vaccine. Study-wide findings and caveats: Clonal diversity was possibly underestimated, and the donors were mostly white British, with more females.

This clone came up once. Its cognate antigen is unknown. The V and J ends lost 0 bases and 4 bases respectively, with 10 bases between them. The germline V gene encodes CDR1 LNHNV and CDR2 YYDKDF (reference sequence). The length of the CDR3 is 15 residues. Method: immunoSEQ multiplex PCR; TCRdb's copy keeps in-frame clones and lacks some. The sample lists about 100,000 clones; more than 75% were seen once. The specimen was peripheral blood, collected on day 0 of AZD1222 vaccination. This clonotype was sampled from an adult in good health. The V call is TRBV15, the J call TRBJ1-5; D remains ambiguous. The CDR3 region has the DNA TGTGCCACCAGCAGAGATGGAGGAGGGAATCAGCCCCAGCATTTT. Translation: CATSRDGGGNQPQHF.